Sequencing of this T cell receptor (beta chain) was carried out in a study of response to subunit inactivated influenza vaccine. CDR3 length: 15 residues. V lost 0 bases to trimming and J lost 7 bases, with 16 bases between them. Per germline, CDR1 DFQATT and CDR2 SNEGSKA (reference sequence). One entry per CDR3 protein results from TCRdb running MiXCR on the RT-PCR reads. The top ten clones hold around 10% of a sample with hundreds of thousands of distinct CDR3 sequences, 15% to 17% of them seen once. This clonotype was detected a few times. Its cognate antigen is unknown. Study-wide findings and caveats: It was the authors' suggestion that each seasonal influenza vaccination recruits few new T cells.

V and J are TRBV20-1 and TRBJ1-5, with D unresolved. Sequenced material: PBMCs from blood, taken 11 to 12 days after vaccination. This TCR derives from a man aged 50 or older who received an inactivated influenza vaccine. CDR3 sequence reads: CSARDQYRSGQPQHF. Written as DNA, the CDR3 is TGCAGTGCTAGAGATCAATACAGATCGGGCCAGCCCCAGCATTTT.